The sequence of this T cell receptor (beta chain) was determined in a study of cytomegalovirus exposure and HLA in healthy donors. Across the whole study: The roughly 130 validation repertoires used the same platform as the 550 to 800 first-cohort repertoires (as reported by a later analysis).

V was shortened by 3 bases and J by 6 bases, with 13 bases between the two germline ends. The V gene's germline CDR1 is SGHDN and CDR2 FVKESK. This CDR3 has 14 residues. Repertoires were generated with immunoSEQ multiplex PCR, while TCRdb's copy carries only in-frame clones and drops some. The data contain approximately 130,000 clones, around 85% of them singletons. General study results and limits: The authors confirmed in vitro that a few CMV-associated chains were specific for CMV antigens. Cytomegalovirus association was listed for approximately 150 TCR beta chains. First-cohort TCR clusters were later found to tend to co-occur in the roughly 120 validation repertoires.

As regards this clone: Antigen: not known.

The sample consisted of PBMCs. This chain joins TRBV14 and TRBJ2-3; D is ambiguous. The TCR originated in a woman aged 25 to 45 in good health and CMV-seronegative. CDR3 nucleotide sequence: TGTGCCAGCAGCCATCGCGACTGGAAGGATACGCAGTATTTT. Residues: CASSHRDWKDTQYF.